This is a list of T cell receptor beta chains from one sample in a study of T cell responses to AZD1222 COVID-19 vaccine. Sequenced by immunoSEQ multiplex PCR; TCRdb stores in-frame clones only, minus some. Here the sample spans about 100,000 clones, 90% being singletons. Material: peripheral blood, obtained on day 0 of AZD1222 vaccination. The receptors stem from an adult in good health. Both conserved end residues are part of each CDR3. D genes are given only for firm matches. Not every row has a clone size; where given, it reads once, few, many or a size class.

j_call d_call clone_size v_call cdr3_aa cdr3_nt
TRBJ1-1 TRBD1 NA TRBV19 CASITLGGTARAFF TGTGCCAGTATCACACTCGGGGGGACAGCCCGGGCTTTCTTT
TRBJ2-1 TRBD1 NA TRBV4-1 CASSQDPGQGTYNEQFF TGCGCCAGCAGCCAAGACCCCGGACAGGGCACCTACAATGAGCAGTTCTTC
TRBJ1-4 NA NA TRBV4-1 CASSQGVGEKLFF TGCGCCAGCAGCCAAGGGGTCGGTGAAAAACTGTTTTTT
TRBJ2-3 TRBD1 NA TRBV5-1 CASSFTGGPDTQYF TGCGCCAGCAGCTTTACAGGGGGCCCAGATACGCAGTATTTT
TRBJ1-2 NA NA TRBV2 CASSEASGPYGYTF TGTGCCAGCAGTGAAGCCTCGGGCCCCTATGGCTACACCTTC
TRBJ1-2 NA NA TRBV25-1 CASRRGEGHGYTF TGTGCCAGCAGACGAGGAGAGGGTCATGGCTACACCTTC
TRBJ2-3 NA NA TRBV2 CASRSDTDTQYF TGTGCCAGCAGATCAGACACAGATACGCAGTATTTT
TRBJ1-3 NA NA TRBV18 CASSPSGGAGNTIYF TGTGCCAGCTCCCCCAGTGGGGGTGCTGGAAACACCATATATTTT
TRBJ1-6 TRBD1 NA TRBV6-5 CASRTTGGYNSPLHF TGTGCCAGCAGAACAACAGGGGGCTATAATTCACCCCTCCACTTT
TRBJ2-1 NA NA TRBV2 CASSIDRRSYNEQFF TGTGCCAGCAGTATTGACAGGCGCTCCTACAATGAGCAGTTCTTC
TRBJ1-2 NA NA TRBV7-8 CASSLAASNYGYTF TGTGCCAGCAGCTTAGCAGCTTCTAACTATGGCTACACCTTC
TRBJ2-3 NA NA TRBV11-2 CASSSTDTQYF TGTGCCAGCAGCTCCACAGATACGCAGTATTTT
TRBJ1-3 NA NA TRBV10-3 CAISTGNTIYF TGTGCCATCAGCACTGGAAACACCATATATTTT
TRBJ2-1 NA NA TRBV27 CASTLLDEQFF TGTGCCAGCACCCTCCTGGATGAGCAGTTCTTC
TRBJ2-7 NA NA TRBV11-2 CASSLDRGNEQYF TGTGCCAGCAGCTTAGACAGGGGAAACGAGCAGTACTTC
TRBJ1-1 NA once TRBV11-2 CASSLGRFNTEAFF TGTGCCAGCAGCTTGGGTAGGTTTAACACTGAAGCTTTCTTT
TRBJ1-3 TRBD1 once TRBV9 CASSVAQGVGNTIYF TGTGCCAGCAGCGTAGCCCAGGGGGTAGGAAACACCATATATTTT
TRBJ1-5 TRBD1 NA TRBV24-1 CATSDHRGGDNQPQHF TGTGCCACCAGTGACCACAGGGGGGGCGACAATCAGCCCCAGCATTTT
TRBJ2-1 NA NA TRBV10-3 CAISGKGLAKTHEQFF TGTGCCATCAGTGGGAAGGGGCTAGCGAAGACCCATGAGCAGTTCTTC
TRBJ2-7 NA NA TRBV5-4 CASKKGTGDYEQYF TGTGCCAGCAAGAAGGGGACGGGGGATTACGAGCAGTACTTC
TRBJ2-1 NA once TRBV7-8 CASSFDWRNEQFF TGTGCCAGCAGCTTTGACTGGCGCAATGAGCAGTTCTTC
TRBJ2-3 NA NA TRBV6-5 CASSYSRVAGDTQYF TGTGCCAGCAGTTACTCCAGGGTGGCCGGAGATACGCAGTATTTT
TRBJ2-3 TRBD2 NA TRBV3-1/TRBV3-2 CASSARGGDTQYF TGTGCCAGCAGCGCGCGGGGGGGGGATACGCAGTATTTT
TRBJ1-6 NA NA TRBV4-1 CASSQEGVGRIYNSPLHF TGCGCCAGCAGCCAAGAGGGTGTCGGACGGATCTATAATTCACCCCTCCACTTT
TRBJ2-7 NA few TRBV4-1 CASSQERDNSYEQYF TGCGCCAGCAGCCAAGAAAGAGACAACTCCTACGAGCAGTACTTC
TRBJ2-4 NA NA TRBV5-6 CASSLQPQLAKNIQYF TGTGCCAGCAGCTTGCAGCCTCAGCTAGCCAAAAACATTCAGTACTTC
TRBJ1-1 NA NA TRBV23-1 CASSPSGKTAEAFF TGCGCCAGCAGTCCCTCGGGGAAAACGGCTGAAGCTTTCTTT
TRBJ2-7 TRBD1 NA TRBV19 CASNAGTVYEQYF TGTGCCTCCAATGCCGGGACAGTTTACGAGCAGTACTTC
TRBJ2-1 TRBD1 NA TRBV14 CASRGQTYNEQFF TGTGCCAGCAGGGGACAGACCTACAATGAGCAGTTCTTC
TRBJ1-1 NA NA TRBV7-2 CASSWYWGQNTEAFF TGTGCCAGCAGCTGGTATTGGGGACAGAACACTGAAGCTTTCTTT
TRBJ2-7 NA NA TRBV24-1 CATSDRAGYHEQYF TGTGCCACCAGTGACCGAGCAGGGTACCACGAGCAGTACTTC
TRBJ1-6 TRBD1 NA TRBV11-3 CASSCAKGQEVGDSPLHF TGTGCCAGCAGCTGCGCGAAAGGACAGGAGGTAGGGGATTCACCCCTCCACTTT
TRBJ1-1 NA NA TRBV7-9 CASSSTRQARVQEAFF TGTGCCAGCAGCTCAACGAGACAGGCCCGGGTGCAGGAAGCTTTCTTT
TRBJ1-6 TRBD1 NA TRBV19 CASSTRQGNSPLHF TGTGCCAGTAGTACCCGACAGGGAAATTCACCCCTCCACTTT
TRBJ2-3 TRBD1 few TRBV18 CASSPPGGWKRATDTQYF TGTGCCAGCTCACCGCCAGGGGGCTGGAAACGCGCCACAGATACGCAGTATTTT
TRBJ2-2 NA NA TRBV19 CASGRLSGTGELFF TGTGCCAGTGGCCGCCTTTCCGGAACCGGGGAGCTGTTTTTT
TRBJ1-6 NA NA TRBV5-4 CASSRGGGRAYNSPLHF TGTGCCAGCAGCCGGGGCGGGGGGCGCGCCTATAATTCACCCCTCCACTTT
TRBJ1-5 NA NA TRBV3-1/TRBV3-2 CASSQERGLAGGQPQHF TGTGCCAGCAGCCAAGAGCGCGGTTTGGCAGGTGGTCAGCCCCAGCATTTT
TRBJ1-2 TRBD1 NA TRBV19 CASTPRTGRDGYTF TGTGCCAGTACCCCTAGGACAGGGCGAGATGGCTACACCTTC
TRBJ1-1 TRBD1 few TRBV19 CASSRPGQGEAFF TGTGCCAGTAGTCGCCCTGGACAGGGAGAAGCTTTCTTT
TRBJ2-2 TRBD1 NA TRBV7-2 CASSFSGGTGELFF TGTGCCAGCAGCTTCTCAGGGGGCACCGGGGAGCTGTTTTTT
TRBJ2-1 NA NA TRBV20-1 CSAAGNEQFF TGCAGTGCCGCTGGGAATGAGCAGTTCTTC
TRBJ1-2 NA NA TRBV11-2 CASSLGGDGYTF TGTGCCAGCAGCTTAGGAGGGGATGGCTACACCTTC
TRBJ2-5 NA NA TRBV7-7 CASSYGHQETQYF TGTGCCAGCAGCTACGGCCACCAAGAGACCCAGTACTTC
TRBJ2-6 TRBD1 NA TRBV5-4 CASRDSRRANVLTF TGTGCCAGTAGGGACAGCCGTCGGGCCAACGTCCTGACTTTC